The 32 T cell receptor beta chains reported below all come from one sample, sequenced in a study of synovial regulatory T cells in juvenile arthritis. The repertoire was sequenced with immunoSEQ multiplex PCR; TCRdb's copy has only in-frame clones and lacks some. The sample spans roughly 5,900 clones; the ten largest clones claim around 0.6%. The specimen sequenced was Treg cells from blood. Noted subset: remaining (HLA-DR-negative) circulating blood Treg cells. These receptors were taken from a donor between 2 and 35 years old with juvenile idiopathic arthritis.

The chain links TRBV14 to TRBJ1-2; checking the TCRdb D call of TRBD1 is not possible without DNA. The CDR3 is made up of 15 amino acids. DNA is not recorded here. Germline lookup yields CDR1 SGHDN and CDR2 FVKESK. CDR3 sequence: CASSDRGPGGYGYTF.

This rearrangement joins TRBV5-5 to TRBJ1-1; the TCRdb D gene call, TRBD1, has no DNA to confirm it. This CDR3 is built from 16 residues. The DNA is not on file. CDR1 is SGHKS and CDR2 is YYEKEE in the germline V gene (reference sequence). CDR3 sequence reads: CASSLVTGPMNTEAFF.

This rearrangement joins TRBV18 to TRBJ1-1; lacking DNA, the TRBD1 call made by TCRdb goes unchecked. Germline loops: CDR1 KGHSH, CDR2 LQKENI. This CDR3 has 15 residues. DNA for this receptor is not on file. The CDR3 here is CASSPPGRGIIEAFF. The entire variable domain, with the rest obtained from reference TRBV18 and TRBJ1-1, is as follows: NAGVMQNPRHLVRRRGQEARLRCSPMKGHSHVYWYRQLPEEGLKFMVYLQKENIIDESGMPKERFSAEFPKEGPSILRIQQVVRGDSAAYFCASSPPGRGIIEAFFGQGTRLTVV.

J is TRBJ2-7 and V is TRBV6-5; TCRdb names TRBD1, which stays unverified in the absence of DNA. The CDR3 runs 11 residues. Only the protein is available. CDR1 is MNHEY and CDR2 is SVGAGI in the germline V gene. The CDR3 spells CASRIQGEQYF.

V gene TRBV7-2 combines with J gene TRBJ2-7. Per the germline V gene, CDR1 is SGHTA and CDR2 is FQGNSA. The CDR3 loop spans 18 amino acids. No coding sequence is recorded. CDR3: CASSLGTSGAIIYYEQYF.

The chain uses TRBV18 and TRBJ2-3. CDR3 length: 14 amino acids. Nucleotide data are not available. CDR1 is KGHSH, CDR2 LQKENI, per germline. This CDR3 reads CASSPRTPPDTQYF.

The J gene is TRBJ2-1, the V gene TRBV4-1; TCRdb's D call, TRBD2, is unchecked because there is no DNA. The germline V gene has CDR1 MGHRA and CDR2 YSYEKL. CDR3 length: 18 amino acids. DNA for this receptor is not on file. The CDR3 is CASSPRTSGSFSYNEQFF.

This sequence joins TRBV7-9 and TRBJ2-2; TCRdb outputs TRBD2, but without DNA this stays unchecked. CDR3 size: 17 residues. The coding DNA is unavailable. Looked up from germline, CDR1 is SEHNR and CDR2 is FQNEAQ (reference sequence). CDR3 region: CASSLALSGTNTGELFF.

The rearrangement links TRBV6-5 to TRBJ1-3; the D call from TCRdb, TRBD1, cannot be confirmed without DNA. The CDR3 is made up of 15 amino acids. The coding DNA is unavailable. Germline-derived CDR1 and CDR2 are MNHEY and SVGAGI. The CDR3 loop reads CASSFSAYSGNTIYF.

This chain links TRBV28 with TRBJ2-7; lacking DNA, the TRBD2 call made by TCRdb goes unchecked. Germline V gene data show CDR1 as MDHEN and CDR2 as SYDVKM. The CDR3 runs to 14 residues. DNA is not on record. This CDR3 reads CATSKGRTLRVQYF.

The gene calls are TRBV7-9 and TRBJ1-5. This CDR3 contains 14 residues. No DNA was logged. Germline V CDR1 and CDR2: SEHNR, FQNEAQ (reference sequence). The CDR3 loop is CASSFAEDNQPQHF.

The chain employs TRBV19 and TRBJ1-1. This CDR3 spans 13 amino acids. The entry carries no DNA sequence. Germline V lookup: CDR1 LNHDA, CDR2 SQIVND (reference sequence). CDR3 amino acids: CASSASLGTEAFF.

The chain is built from TRBV7-9 and TRBJ2-1; TCRdb's D gene call, TRBD1, goes unchecked for lack of DNA. This CDR3 contains 15 residues. Only the protein is available. Germline CDR1 is SEHNR and CDR2 is FQNEAQ (reference sequence). The CDR3 region is CASSLNQGVTNEQFF.

The gene calls are TRBV20-1 and TRBJ2-7; TCRdb lists TRBD1, though no DNA is available to test this call. CDR1 is DFQATT and CDR2 is SNEGSKA in the germline V gene (reference sequence). This CDR3 spans 11 amino acids. No DNA is given. This CDR3 reads CSALNRDEQYF.

V gene TRBV19 combines with J gene TRBJ1-4; without DNA, the TCRdb call of TRBD1 cannot be checked. This CDR3 is built from 15 residues. No coding sequence is recorded. From germline, CDR1 is LNHDA and CDR2 SQIVND (reference sequence). The CDR3 here is CASGDRGVINEKLFF.

The rearrangement links TRBV19 to TRBJ1-1. The CDR3 is made up of 14 amino acids. No DNA sequence was recorded. Germline CDR1 and CDR2: LNHDA and SQIVND (reference sequence). The CDR3 is CASSRWLPNTEAFF.

The V gene is TRBV10-3, the J gene TRBJ1-1. CDR1 and CDR2 (germline): ENHRY, SYGVKD. The CDR3 is made up of 14 amino acids. No DNA accompanies this entry. The CDR3 region is CAIKYDFRDTEAFF.

The chain carries TRBV7-9 and TRBJ1-2; TCRdb lists TRBD1, though no DNA is available to test this call. The CDR3 totals 14 residues. There is no recorded DNA. Germline V gene data show CDR1 as SEHNR and CDR2 as FQNEAQ (reference sequence). This CDR3 is CASSEVAQGRGYTF.

V is TRBV10-3 and J is TRBJ2-7; TCRdb outputs TRBD2, but without DNA this stays unchecked. There are 17 residues in the CDR3. The protein alone is recorded here. Per the germline V gene, CDR1 is ENHRY and CDR2 is SYGVKD. This CDR3 is CAIRGGSGTPNIYEQYF.

The rearrangement links TRBV6-5 to TRBJ2-7; TCRdb designates TRBD2, a call that cannot be tested without DNA. The CDR3 runs 13 residues. No DNA is recorded. The germline V gene encodes CDR1 MNHEY and CDR2 SVGAGI. The CDR3 sequence: CASSSVGSGRETF.

Judged by frequency, this clone is medium-sized. This chain links TRBV7-9 with TRBJ1-2; TCRdb's D call, TRBD1, is unchecked because there is no DNA. This CDR3 contains 13 residues. DNA was not recorded. Germline CDR1 SEHNR, CDR2 FQNEAQ (reference sequence). This chain's CDR3 is CATRQDGSVSYTF.

The rearrangement joins TRBV5-1 to TRBJ2-5; TCRdb returns TRBD2, unconfirmable since there is no DNA. Germline V gives CDR1 SGHRS, CDR2 YFSETQ. The CDR3 spans 14 residues. The record lacks a DNA sequence. The CDR3 sequence is CASSFRTRGETQYF.

This chain joins TRBV7-8 and TRBJ1-5; TCRdb's D call, TRBD1, is unchecked because there is no DNA. The CDR3 has 14 amino acids. DNA was not recorded. Germline V gives CDR1 SGHVS, CDR2 FQNEAQ. CDR3 region: CASTIGTGYQPQHF.

CDR3 protein: CASSFSRRGREAFF. The rearrangement links TRBV27 to TRBJ1-1. Germline V gene lookup returns CDR1 MNHEY and CDR2 SMNVEV (reference sequence). The CDR3 runs 14 residues. The nucleotide record is missing.

The chain carries TRBV5-1 and TRBJ1-3. Per the germline V gene, CDR1 is SGHRS and CDR2 is YFSETQ. The CDR3 totals 13 residues. DNA was not recorded. CDR3 residues: CASSLSSGNTIYF.

The chain is built from TRBV6-1 and TRBJ2-1. The CDR3 contains 16 residues. Nucleotide data are not available. Germline V gene data show CDR1 as MNHNS and CDR2 as SASEGT. The chain's CDR3 is CASSVRSWALHNEQFF.

The gene calls are TRBV11-1 and TRBJ2-7; no DNA is available, so the TRBD1 call from TCRdb remains unchecked. CDR1 and CDR2 from the germline V gene are SGHAT and FQDESV (reference sequence). The CDR3 consists of 15 residues. No DNA sequence is on record. CDR3 sequence reads: CASSLAGGRTYEQYF.

This clone is medium-sized by frequency. The V and J genes are TRBV2 and TRBJ1-4; TCRdb calls TRBD1, which cannot be checked without DNA. Per germline, CDR1 SNHLY and CDR2 FYNNEI. This CDR3 is built from 15 residues. Nucleotide data are not available. The CDR3 sequence: CASSGGQKTNEKLFF.

The J gene is TRBJ1-2, the V gene TRBV25-1; TCRdb returns TRBD1, unconfirmable since there is no DNA. The germline V gene has CDR1 MGHDK and CDR2 SYGVNS. CDR3 length: 14 residues. Only the protein is on record. CDR3 loop: CASRGTGEDYGYTF.

The gene calls are TRBV18 and TRBJ2-6; with no DNA, the TCRdb D assignment of TRBD1 cannot be verified. The CDR3 runs 17 residues. No DNA sequence is on record. In germline, CDR1 is KGHSH, CDR2 LQKENI. The CDR3 loop is CASSPNRVGSGANVLTF.

Its frequency marks this clone as medium-sized. The V and J genes are TRBV10-2 and TRBJ2-7; as DNA is missing, the TRBD2 call by TCRdb cannot be tested. Germline V CDR1 and CDR2: WSHSY, SAAADI. The CDR3 runs to 12 residues. This entry has no DNA. CDR3 sequence: CASFSFLGEQYF.

The chain is built from TRBV7-8 and TRBJ2-7; TCRdb outputs TRBD2, but without DNA this stays unchecked. Per the germline V gene, CDR1 is SGHVS and CDR2 is FQNEAQ. CDR3 length: 12 amino acids. This entry has no DNA. The CDR3 region is CASRSGGYEQYF.